The rows below give T cell receptor beta chains drawn from one sample of a study of shared clonotypes between healthy human individuals. Assay: immunoSEQ multiplex PCR; the TCRdb copy retains only in-frame clones and omits some. The sample holds approximately 1,500,000 clones, 95% to 99% seen once. The sequencing sample was made of naive CD4+ T cells sorted from blood. The source of these receptors is a man aged 25-45 years in good health. The CDR3 runs from the conserved cysteine through the conserved F or W. Fields, in order: D gene, V gene, J gene, clone size, CDR3 protein, CDR3 DNA. A D gene is named only where the DNA matches it firmly. The listing skips clone size in some rows; elsewhere it reads once, few, many or a size class.

d_call: .
v_call: TRBV5-1
j_call: TRBJ2-3
clone_size: .
cdr3_aa: CASGLSSADTQYF
cdr3_nt: TGCGCCAGCGGACTGAGCTCTGCAGATACGCAGTATTTT

d_call: TRBD1
v_call: TRBV6-1
j_call: TRBJ2-5
clone_size: .
cdr3_aa: CASSALTGGFILETQYF
cdr3_nt: TGTGCCAGCAGTGCGTTGACAGGGGGGTTTATCTTGGAGACCCAGTACTTC

d_call: .
v_call: TRBV30
j_call: TRBJ1-2
clone_size: .
cdr3_aa: CAWSGDRYGYTF
cdr3_nt: TGTGCCTGGAGTGGGGACCGCTATGGCTACACCTTC

d_call: .
v_call: TRBV7-8
j_call: TRBJ2-1
clone_size: .
cdr3_aa: CASRSSVGWGYNEQFF
cdr3_nt: TGTGCCAGCAGATCAAGCGTAGGGTGGGGGTACAATGAGCAGTTCTTC

d_call: .
v_call: TRBV29-1
j_call: TRBJ2-1
clone_size: .
cdr3_aa: CSVGMGSNLFF
cdr3_nt: .

d_call: .
v_call: TRBV2
j_call: TRBJ1-2
clone_size: .
cdr3_aa: CASSDPGSGYTF
cdr3_nt: TGTGCCAGCAGTGACCCAGGGAGTGGCTACACCTTC

d_call: TRBD1
v_call: TRBV5-1
j_call: TRBJ2-2
clone_size: .
cdr3_aa: CASSWGQGIGGELFF
cdr3_nt: TGCGCCAGCAGCTGGGGACAGGGGATTGGCGGGGAGCTGTTTTTT

d_call: TRBD2
v_call: TRBV5-1
j_call: TRBJ2-2
clone_size: .
cdr3_aa: CASSLERAGAYTGELFF
cdr3_nt: TGCGCCAGCAGCTTGGAGCGTGCGGGAGCATACACCGGGGAGCTGTTTTTT

d_call: .
v_call: TRBV29-1
j_call: TRBJ2-7
clone_size: .
cdr3_aa: CSVAGDQKKLAYEQYF
cdr3_nt: TGCAGCGTTGCCGGGGACCAAAAAAAACTAGCCTACGAGCAGTACTTC

d_call: .
v_call: TRBV18
j_call: TRBJ2-7
clone_size: .
cdr3_aa: CASSETTGGGTAIVEQYF
cdr3_nt: TGTGCCAGCTCGGAAACGACAGGAGGGGGGACGGCAATAGTCGAGCAGTACTTC

d_call: .
v_call: TRBV19
j_call: TRBJ2-2
clone_size: .
cdr3_aa: CASSDRGQTYTGELFF
cdr3_nt: TGTGCCAGTAGTGACCGCGGACAGACTTACACCGGGGAGCTGTTTTTT

d_call: .
v_call: TRBV11-2
j_call: TRBJ2-3
clone_size: once
cdr3_aa: CASSLDHLITDTQYF
cdr3_nt: TGTGCCAGCAGCTTAGATCACCTAATCACAGATACGCAGTATTTT

d_call: TRBD2
v_call: TRBV5-4
j_call: TRBJ2-7
clone_size: .
cdr3_aa: CASSPWASGWPGYEQYF
cdr3_nt: TGTGCCAGCAGCCCCTGGGCTAGCGGGTGGCCGGGCTACGAGCAGTACTTC

d_call: .
v_call: TRBV5-1
j_call: TRBJ2-5
clone_size: .
cdr3_aa: CASSLGQLVTAGETQYF
cdr3_nt: TGCGCCAGCAGCTTGGGGCAGTTGGTAACCGCCGGGGAGACCCAGTACTTC

d_call: TRBD1
v_call: TRBV5-1
j_call: TRBJ2-7
clone_size: .
cdr3_aa: CASSLYSGTGAVEQYF
cdr3_nt: TGCGCCAGCAGCTTGTATTCCGGGACAGGAGCGGTCGAGCAGTACTTC

d_call: TRBD1
v_call: TRBV2
j_call: TRBJ1-1
clone_size: once
cdr3_aa: CASSVDRARNTEAFF
cdr3_nt: TGTGCCAGCAGTGTGGACAGGGCAAGGAACACTGAAGCTTTCTTT

d_call: TRBD1
v_call: TRBV18
j_call: TRBJ2-3
clone_size: .
cdr3_aa: CASSPIPGQKVTYTQYF
cdr3_nt: TGTGCCAGCTCTCCGATCCCGGGACAGAAGGTTACATATACGCAGTATTTT

d_call: .
v_call: TRBV5-5
j_call: TRBJ1-5
clone_size: .
cdr3_aa: CASSLEPTGYQPQHF
cdr3_nt: TGTGCCAGCAGCTTGGAACCCACAGGGTACCAGCCCCAGCATTTT

d_call: .
v_call: TRBV9
j_call: TRBJ2-2
clone_size: .
cdr3_aa: CASSGGVNTGELFF
cdr3_nt: TGTGCCAGCAGCGGTGGGGTAAACACCGGGGAGCTGTTTTTT

d_call: .
v_call: TRBV6-5
j_call: TRBJ2-2
clone_size: .
cdr3_aa: CASSYVRGAGELFF
cdr3_nt: TGTGCCAGCAGTTACGTTCGGGGTGCCGGGGAGCTGTTTTTT

d_call: .
v_call: TRBV7-8
j_call: TRBJ2-5
clone_size: .
cdr3_aa: CASSSGRRAETQYF
cdr3_nt: TGTGCCAGCAGCTCAGGGCGCAGGGCCGAGACCCAGTACTTC

d_call: TRBD2
v_call: TRBV7-2
j_call: TRBJ2-1
clone_size: .
cdr3_aa: CASSFLAGNYNEQFF
cdr3_nt: TGTGCCAGCAGCTTCCTAGCGGGGAACTACAATGAGCAGTTCTTC